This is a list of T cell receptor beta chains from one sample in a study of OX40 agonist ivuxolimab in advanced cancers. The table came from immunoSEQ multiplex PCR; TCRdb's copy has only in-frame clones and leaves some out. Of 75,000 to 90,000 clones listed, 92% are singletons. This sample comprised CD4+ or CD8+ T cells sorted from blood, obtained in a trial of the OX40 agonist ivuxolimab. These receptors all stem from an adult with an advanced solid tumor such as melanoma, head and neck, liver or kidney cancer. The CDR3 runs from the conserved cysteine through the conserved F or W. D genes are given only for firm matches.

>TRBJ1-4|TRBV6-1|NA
CASSEKLRDTEKLFF
TGTGCCAGCAGTGAAAAATTGAGGGACACCGAAAAACTGTTTTTT
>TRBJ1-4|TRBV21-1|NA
CASAPDRKNEKLFF
TGTGCCAGCGCCCCGGACAGGAAGAATGAAAAACTGTTTTTT
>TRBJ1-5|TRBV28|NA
CASSGEGGYNQPQHF
TGTGCCAGCAGTGGGGAGGGGGGATACAATCAGCCCCAGCATTTT
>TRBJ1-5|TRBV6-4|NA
CASSDLPNSNQPQHF
TGTGCCAGCAGTGACTTGCCAAATAGCAATCAGCCCCAGCATTTT
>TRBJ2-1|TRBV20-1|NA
CSGRGNEQFF
TGCAGCGGGAGAGGTAATGAGCAGTTCTTC
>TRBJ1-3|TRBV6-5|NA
CASSYFRGAGNTIYF
TGTGCCAGCAGTTACTTCAGGGGAGCTGGAAACACCATATATTTT
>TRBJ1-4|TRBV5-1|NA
CASSLEGMGEKLFF
TGCGCCAGCAGCTTGGAGGGGATGGGTGAAAAACTGTTTTTT
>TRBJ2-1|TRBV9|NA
CASSVYHNEQFF
TGTGCCAGCAGCGTATACCACAATGAGCAGTTCTTC
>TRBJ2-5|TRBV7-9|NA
CASSLYETQYF
TGTGCCAGCAGCCTTTATGAGACCCAGTACTTC
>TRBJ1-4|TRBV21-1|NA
CASSEGQANEKLFF
TGTGCCAGCAGTGAAGGACAGGCTAATGAGAAACTGTTTTTT
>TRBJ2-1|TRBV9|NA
CASSASKVVGPYNEQFF
TGTGCCAGCAGCGCCAGCAAAGTAGTGGGCCCCTACAATGAGCAGTTCTTC
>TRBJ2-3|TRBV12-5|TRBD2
CASGTTGLAGVRGTDTQYF
TGTGCTAGTGGCACCACGGGACTAGCGGGAGTAAGGGGTACAGATACGCAGTATTTT
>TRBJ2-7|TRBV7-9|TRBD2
CASRSSGGNEQYF
TGTGCCAGCAGGTCTAGCGGGGGTAACGAGCAGTACTTC
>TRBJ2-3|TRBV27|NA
CASSPGQNTDTQYF
TGTGCCAGCAGTCCCGGACAGAACACAGATACGCAGTATTTT
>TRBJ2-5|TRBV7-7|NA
CASSLGPQETQYF
TGTGCTAGCAGCTTAGGACCTCAAGAGACCCAGTACTTC
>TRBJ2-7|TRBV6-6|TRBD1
CASSYARDSSYEQYF
TGTGCCAGCAGTTACGCCCGGGACAGCTCCTACGAGCAGTACTTC